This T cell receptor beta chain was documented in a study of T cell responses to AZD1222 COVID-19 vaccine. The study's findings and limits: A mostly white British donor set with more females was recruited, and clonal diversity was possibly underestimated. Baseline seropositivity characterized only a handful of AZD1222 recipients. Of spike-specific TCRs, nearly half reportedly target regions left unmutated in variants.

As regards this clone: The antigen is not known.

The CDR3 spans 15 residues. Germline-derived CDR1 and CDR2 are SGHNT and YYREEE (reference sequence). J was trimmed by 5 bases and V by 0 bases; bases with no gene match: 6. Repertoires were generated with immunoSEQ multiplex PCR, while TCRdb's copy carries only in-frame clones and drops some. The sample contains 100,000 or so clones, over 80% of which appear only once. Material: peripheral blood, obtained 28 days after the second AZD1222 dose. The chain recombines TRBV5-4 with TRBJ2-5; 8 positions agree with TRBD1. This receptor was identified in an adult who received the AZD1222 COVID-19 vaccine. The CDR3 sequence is CASSLGGTGWETQYF. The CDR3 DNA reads TGTGCCAGCAGCTTGGGGGGGACAGGTTGGGAGACCCAGTACTTC.